This entry features one T cell receptor (beta chain) sequence. Its antigen remains undetermined. No much larger clone is present one base from it, and per-base qualities are unavailable. Trimming takes 3 bases off V and 4 bases off J; junction bases not matched to a gene: 5. CDR1 and CDR2, looked up from the germline V gene, are MNHNS and SASEGT. The CDR3 runs 14 residues from the cysteine to the phenylalanine. The DNA shown is the 42-base CDR3, in frame from base 1. TCRbeta CDR3 regions were amplified from genomic DNA using the immunoSEQ Assay, a bias-controlled multiplex PCR. Concerning the study's data processing: The number of nucleated cells in each sample was estimated by amplification of reference gene primers within the assay. Sequence reads were collapsed and filtered to measure the absolute abundance of every unique TCRbeta CDR3 rearrangement. Productive Simpson clonality was computed per sample as the square root of Simpson's diversity index over productive rearrangements. The clones in this table, taken by TCRdb from immuneACCESS, are in-frame only. Not every clone is retained; where verified, under half of the shortfall comes from an unresolved V gene, and the cause of the rest is unknown. V, J and clone size were drawn from that table, and D and trimming were deduced from the DNA. The sample has some 230,000 clones on record, 85% to 90% of them singletons. The ten biggest clones cover approximately 3.8% of the sample.

This sample stems from a study of blood T cell repertoires in COVID-19 (dated by TCRdb to the early 2020s). For the wider study: Samples from collaborators originated in the United States, Italy and Spain and spanned both the acute and convalescent phases of COVID-19. Where available, HLA class I and class II types were taken from metadata supplied by the sample provider and were not determined by assay-based typing. The repertoires were made available in a free public database intended to serve as a resource for research on the immune response to SARS-CoV-2. The material from the prospective study consisted of cDNA or gDNA derived from T cells, B-cell-depleted T cells, or PBMCs. Sample metadata almost always included a de-identified subject ID, COVID-19 status, age in years and sex. Subjects who had been exposed to COVID-19, were actively infected with it, or had recovered from it provided the deeply sampled blood TCRbeta repertoires that made up the dataset. Samples came from the ongoing ImmuneRACE study (first 160 participants) plus 1,254 subjects from 6 global collaborators.

Participants in the prospective study were aged roughly 18 to 100 years, lived in some 24 United States geographic areas, and enrolled through a virtual design. To assign participants to cohorts, the prospective study relied on clinical history that participants themselves reported in a screening survey and a study questionnaire. In the prospective study, whole blood, serum and a nasopharyngeal or oropharyngeal swab were collected from each participant by mobile phlebotomists. Over an approximately 2-month period, participants in the prospective study had the option of providing additional blood draws and questionnaires. Before DNA extraction, prospective study blood samples were shipped either frozen or at room temperature. Study-wide findings and limitations: Clinical and demographic metadata were provided uncurated, with the amount varying by source and participant.

This receptor chain uses TRBV6-1 and TRBJ2-7, with TRBD2 identical over 8 junction bases. The specimen sequenced was PBMCs or T cells enriched from blood (not recorded which). This clonotype originated in a woman under 30 in a cohort exposed to, infected with or recovered from COVID-19 (not recorded which). The CDR3 here reads CASSDYRGGYEQYF. The DNA sequence reads TGTGCCAGCAGTGATTATCGGGGGGGGTACGAGCAGTACTTC.